This TCR beta chain appears in the sequencing data of a study of cytomegalovirus exposure and HLA in healthy donors. Points from the study as a whole: A later analysis associated 16,000 or so TCR beta sequences with HLA alleles at a 0.05 false discovery rate.

CDR3 length equals 14 residues. V dropped 8 bases and J dropped 3; count of bases not matched to a gene: 10. Germline V gives CDR1 ENHRY, CDR2 SYGVKD. Details on this clone: Its antigen remains unidentified.

The primer mix had 60 Vbeta and 13 Jbeta primers. Measured with immunoSEQ multiplex PCR; TCRdb has only the in-frame clones, and not every one. The sample includes 150,000 to 200,000 clones, roughly 82% seen only once; the top ten take approximately 0.51%. The sequenced sample was PBMCs. This TCR derives from a woman between 45 and 65 years old in good health and CMV-seronegative. The V call is TRBV10-3, the J call TRBJ2-7, with 7 bases that match TRBD2. The CDR3 loop reads CAIGVVAGDYEQYF. CDR3 sequence (DNA): TGTGCCATCGGGGTTGTGGCGGGGGACTACGAGCAGTACTTC.